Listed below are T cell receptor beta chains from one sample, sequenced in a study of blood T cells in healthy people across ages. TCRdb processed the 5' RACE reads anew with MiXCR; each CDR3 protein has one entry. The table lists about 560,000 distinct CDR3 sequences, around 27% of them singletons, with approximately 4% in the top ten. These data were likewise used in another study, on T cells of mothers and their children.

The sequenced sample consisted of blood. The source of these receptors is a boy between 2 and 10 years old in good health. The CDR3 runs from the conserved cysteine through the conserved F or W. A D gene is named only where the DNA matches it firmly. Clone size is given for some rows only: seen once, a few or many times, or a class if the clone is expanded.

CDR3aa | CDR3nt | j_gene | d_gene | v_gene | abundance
CASSRTSSGSGELFF | TGTGCCAGCAGCCGGACTAGTTCGGGCTCCGGGGAGCTGTTTTTT | TRBJ2-2 | TRBD2 | TRBV7-8 | few
CASIPEGPGNEQFF | TGTGCCAGCATCCCGGAGGGGCCGGGGAATGAGCAGTTCTTC | TRBJ2-1 | . | TRBV7-9 | .
CSAFRGLAGSGETQYF | TGCAGTGCTTTCCGGGGGCTAGCGGGGTCGGGGGAGACCCAGTACTTC | TRBJ2-5 | TRBD2 | TRBV20-1 | .
CASSLARSDTGYTF | TGTGCCAGCAGCTTAGCGCGATCGGACACAGGCTACACCTTC | TRBJ1-2 | . | TRBV7-2 | once
CASSWGGDNSEQYF | TGTGCCAGCAGTTGGGGCGGGGACAACTCCGAGCAGTACTTC | TRBJ2-7 | . | TRBV12-3/TRBV12-4 | .
CASSPALRGGYGYTF | TGTGCCAGCAGCCCAGCCCTACGGGGAGGGTATGGCTACACCTTC | TRBJ1-2 | . | TRBV27 | once
CASRRDRGLQPQHF | TGTGCCAGCAGACGCGACAGGGGGCTTCAGCCCCAGCATTTT | TRBJ1-5 | TRBD1 | TRBV6-6 | .
CASSQDISSYEQYF | TGTGCCAGCAGCCAAGATATTAGTTCGTACGAGCAGTACTTC | TRBJ2-7 | . | TRBV3-1 | few
CASSLLPRTGRDGYTF | TGCGCCAGCAGCTTGCTCCCTCGGACAGGGCGGGATGGCTACACCTTC | TRBJ1-2 | TRBD1 | TRBV5-1 | few
CASSMGGSLFDEQFF | TGTGCCAGCAGCATGGGGGGGAGTCTGTTCGATGAGCAGTTCTTC | TRBJ2-1 | TRBD2 | TRBV7-7 | .
CASSSPRGQGTNEQYF | TGTGCCAGCAGTTCCCCGCGGGGGCAGGGTACGAACGAGCAGTACTTC | TRBJ2-7 | . | TRBV28 | .
CASSFKFYEQYF | TGTGCCAGCAGTTTTAAGTTTTACGAGCAGTACTTC | TRBJ2-7 | . | TRBV12-3/TRBV12-4 | .
CASSQEVDRVGTQYF | TGCGCCAGCAGCCAAGAAGTTGATCGGGTAGGGACCCAGTACTTC | TRBJ2-5 | . | TRBV4-1 | .
CASSESGQAGELFF | TGTGCCAGCAGTGAATCGGGACAAGCCGGGGAGCTGTTTTTT | TRBJ2-2 | . | TRBV6-1 | .
CSAFPVNNEQFF | TGCAGTGCTTTTCCCGTGAACAATGAGCAGTTCTTC | TRBJ2-1 | . | TRBV20-1 | few
CASRGGRNEQYF | TGTGCCAGCAGAGGGGGGAGAAACGAGCAGTACTTC | TRBJ2-7 | . | TRBV11-2 | .
CASSAGTASANVLTF | TGTGCCAGCAGTGCCGGGACAGCGTCGGCCAACGTCCTGACTTTC | TRBJ2-6 | TRBD1 | TRBV6-1 | few
CASSFGGGNEQFF | TGTGCCAGCAGTTTTGGGGGAGGCAATGAGCAGTTCTTC | TRBJ2-1 | . | TRBV6-2/TRBV6-3 | .
CASSQDWGMNTEAFF | TGCGCCAGCAGCCAAGATTGGGGCATGAACACTGAAGCTTTCTTT | TRBJ1-1 | . | TRBV4-3 | few
CSASRLAGDEQFF | TGCAGTGCTAGTAGACTAGCGGGAGATGAGCAGTTCTTC | TRBJ2-1 | TRBD2 | TRBV20-1 | few
CASSQFVRGALTGELFF | TGTGCCAGCAGCCAGTTTGTCCGGGGGGCGCTCACCGGGGAGCTGTTTTTT | TRBJ2-2 | . | TRBV3-1 | .
CSARAGQGKETQYF | TGCAGTGCTAGAGCGGGACAGGGGAAAGAGACCCAGTACTTC | TRBJ2-5 | TRBD1 | TRBV20-1 | .
CASSPEQLREQYF | TGTGCCAGCAGCCCTGAACAATTGCGCGAGCAGTACTTC | TRBJ2-7 | . | TRBV7-9 | .
CASIWDTENIQYF | TGTGCCAGCATTTGGGACACTGAAAACATTCAGTACTTC | TRBJ2-4 | . | TRBV2 | few
CASSLTKPPLHF | TGTGCCAGCAGCTTAACCAAGCCACCCCTCCACTTT | TRBJ1-6 | . | TRBV7-2 | .
CASSQTGQGGYEQFF | TGTGCCAGCAGCCAGACGGGACAGGGGGGGTATGAGCAGTTCTTC | TRBJ2-1 | TRBD1 | TRBV4-2 | few
CSALGKQNTGELFF | TGCAGTGCTTTAGGCAAACAGAACACCGGGGAGCTGTTTTTT | TRBJ2-2 | . | TRBV20-1 | .